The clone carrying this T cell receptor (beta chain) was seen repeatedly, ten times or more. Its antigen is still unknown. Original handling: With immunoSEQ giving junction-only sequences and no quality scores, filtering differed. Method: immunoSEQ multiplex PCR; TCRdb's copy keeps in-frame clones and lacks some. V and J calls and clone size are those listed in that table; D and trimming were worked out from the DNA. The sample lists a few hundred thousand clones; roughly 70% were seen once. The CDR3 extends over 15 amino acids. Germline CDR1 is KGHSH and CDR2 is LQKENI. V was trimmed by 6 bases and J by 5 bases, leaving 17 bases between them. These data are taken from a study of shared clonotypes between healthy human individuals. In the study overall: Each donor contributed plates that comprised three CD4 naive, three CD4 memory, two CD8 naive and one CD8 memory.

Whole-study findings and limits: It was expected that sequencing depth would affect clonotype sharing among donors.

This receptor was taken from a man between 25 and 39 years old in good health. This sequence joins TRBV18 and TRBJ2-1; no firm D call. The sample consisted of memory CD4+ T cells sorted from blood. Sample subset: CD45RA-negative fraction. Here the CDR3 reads CASSLNTPPNNEQFF. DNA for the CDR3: TGTGCCAGCTCGCTAAATACCCCACCAAACAATGAGCAGTTCTTC. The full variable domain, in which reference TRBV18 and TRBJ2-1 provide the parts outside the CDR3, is NAGVMQNPRHLVRRRGQEARLRCSPMKGHSHVYWYRQLPEEGLKFMVYLQKENIIDESGMPKERFSAEFPKEGPSILRIQQVVRGDSAAYFCASSLNTPPNNEQFFGPGTRLTVL.